The clone carrying this T cell receptor (beta chain) was observed a few times. Its antigen is unidentified. The data derive from a study of response to subunit inactivated influenza vaccine. Study findings and constraints: The authors suggested that every seasonal influenza vaccination recruits few new T cells.

The CDR3 is 15 residues long. The germline gives CDR1 MGHRA, CDR2 YSYEKL. V trimming: 5 bases; J trimming: 2 bases; junction bases outside the gene matches: 5. TCRdb reprocessed the RT-PCR reads via MiXCR and lists one record per CDR3 protein. The sample yields approximately 230,000 distinct CDR3 sequences, 12% seen once. Sequences were derived from non-naive T cells sorted from PBMCs, sampled less than 15 days before vaccination. The TCR comes from a man aged 45-60 years who received an inactivated influenza vaccine. The V call is TRBV4-1, the J call TRBJ2-7; 11 nucleotides align to TRBD1. This chain's CDR3 is CASSEGGQGAYEQYF. The CDR3 DNA is TGCGCCAGCAGCGAAGGGGGACAGGGGGCCTACGAGCAGTACTTC.